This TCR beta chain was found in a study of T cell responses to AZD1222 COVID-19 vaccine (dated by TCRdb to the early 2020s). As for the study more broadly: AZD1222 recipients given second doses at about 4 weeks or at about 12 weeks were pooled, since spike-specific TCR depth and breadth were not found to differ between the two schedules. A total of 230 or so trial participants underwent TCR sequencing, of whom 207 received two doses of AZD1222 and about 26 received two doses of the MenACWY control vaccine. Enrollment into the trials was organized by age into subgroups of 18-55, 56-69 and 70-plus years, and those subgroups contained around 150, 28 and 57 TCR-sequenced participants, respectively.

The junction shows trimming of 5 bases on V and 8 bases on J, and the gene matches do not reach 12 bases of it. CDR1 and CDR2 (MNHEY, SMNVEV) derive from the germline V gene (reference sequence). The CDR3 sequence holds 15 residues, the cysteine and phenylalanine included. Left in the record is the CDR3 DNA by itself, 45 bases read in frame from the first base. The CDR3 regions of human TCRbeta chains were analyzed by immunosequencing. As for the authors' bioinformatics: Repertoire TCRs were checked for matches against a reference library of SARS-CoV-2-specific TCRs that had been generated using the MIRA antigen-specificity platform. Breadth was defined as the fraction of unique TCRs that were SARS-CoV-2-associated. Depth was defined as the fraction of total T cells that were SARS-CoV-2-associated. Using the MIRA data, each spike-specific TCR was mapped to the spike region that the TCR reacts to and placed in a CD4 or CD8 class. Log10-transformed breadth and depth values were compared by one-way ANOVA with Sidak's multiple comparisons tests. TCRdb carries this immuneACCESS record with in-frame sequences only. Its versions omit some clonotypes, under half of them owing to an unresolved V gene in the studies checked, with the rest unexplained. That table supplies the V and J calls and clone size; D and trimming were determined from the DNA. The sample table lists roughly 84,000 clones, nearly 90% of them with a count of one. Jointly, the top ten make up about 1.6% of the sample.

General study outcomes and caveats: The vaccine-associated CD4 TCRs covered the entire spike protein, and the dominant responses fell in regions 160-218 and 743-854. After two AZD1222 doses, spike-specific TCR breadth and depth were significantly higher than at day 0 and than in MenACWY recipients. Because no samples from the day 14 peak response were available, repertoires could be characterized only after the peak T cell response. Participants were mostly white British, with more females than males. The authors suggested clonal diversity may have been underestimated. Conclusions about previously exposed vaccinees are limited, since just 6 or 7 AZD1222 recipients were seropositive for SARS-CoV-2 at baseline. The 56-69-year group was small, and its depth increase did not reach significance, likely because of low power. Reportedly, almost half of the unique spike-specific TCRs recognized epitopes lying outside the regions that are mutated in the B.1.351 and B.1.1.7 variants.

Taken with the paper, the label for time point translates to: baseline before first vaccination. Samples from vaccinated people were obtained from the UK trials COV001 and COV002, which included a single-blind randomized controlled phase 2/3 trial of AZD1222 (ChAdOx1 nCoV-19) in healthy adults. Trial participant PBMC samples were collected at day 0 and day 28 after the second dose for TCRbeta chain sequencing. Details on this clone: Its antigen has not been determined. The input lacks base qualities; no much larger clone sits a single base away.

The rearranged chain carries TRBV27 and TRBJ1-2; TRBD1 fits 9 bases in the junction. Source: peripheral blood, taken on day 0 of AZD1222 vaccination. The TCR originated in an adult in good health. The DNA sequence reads TGTGCCAGCAGTCGCCAGCCAACAGGGGGCCGAGGCTACACCTTC. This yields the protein CASSRQPTGGRGYTF.